The next 10 T cell receptor beta chains were all read from a single sample in a study of T cells after yellow fever vaccination. Via MiXCR, TCRdb re-called the 5' RACE reads, giving one row per CDR3 protein. The table records under 600,000 distinct CDR3 sequences, approximately 13% of them present only once. This material consisted of PBMCs, taken on the day of the yellow fever booster vaccination. Receptor source: a man aged 25-40 years who received the YFV17D yellow fever vaccine.

The chain has TRBV5-1 and TRBJ2-1; 9 bases fit TRBD1. CDR1 is SGHRS, CDR2 YFSETQ, per germline. The CDR3 consists of 16 residues. Trimming at V came to 3 bases and at J to 7 bases, leaving 11 bases not matched to a gene. In DNA form, the CDR3 reads TGCGCCAGCAGCTCACAGGGGGCCGGGAATAGAAATGAGCAGTTCTTC. Translation gives CASSSQGAGNRNEQFF.

The chain links TRBV5-1 to TRBJ1-2, with D uncertain. Germline lookup yields CDR1 SGHRS and CDR2 YFSETQ. The CDR3 loop spans 15 amino acids. With 4 bases removed from V and 8 bases from J, the gap between germline ends came to 21 bases. The CDR3 is CASSPGPQQGLGYTF. The DNA of the CDR3 is TGCGCCAGCAGCCCCGGACCGCAACAAGGGTTAGGCTACACCTTC.

This clonotype was picked up a small number of times. CDR3 in amino acids: CASSDPGQPNYGYTF. CDR3 nucleotide sequence: TGCGCCAGCAGTGACCCGGGACAGCCTAACTATGGCTACACCTTC. V is TRBV10-2 and J is TRBJ1-2; TRBD1 matches at 7 bases. The CDR3 spans 15 residues. The junction had 4 bases not matched to a gene; V was cut back by 3 bases and J by 0 bases. Germline loops: CDR1 WSHSY, CDR2 SAAADI.

The rearrangement links TRBV29-1 to TRBJ2-6, with D tentatively TRBD2 (5 bases). CDR3 size: 13 residues. Trimming took off 6 bases at V and 4 bases at J, with 10 bases between the two ends. Germline values: CDR1 SQVTM, CDR2 ANQGSEA. CDR3 DNA sequence: TGCAGCGTCGGGATTCCCGGGGCCAACGTCCTGACTTTC. Its protein is CSVGIPGANVLTF.

This clonotype was seen a few times. The chain recombines TRBV20-1 with TRBJ2-1, with TRBD2 matching 9 bases. The CDR3 covers 12 residues. V shed 7 bases, J shed 8 bases, and the junction held 6 bases outside the gene matches. In germline, CDR1 is DFQATT, CDR2 SNEGSKA (reference sequence). The CDR3 protein is CSVLTSGHEQFF. CDR3 in DNA: TGCAGTGTTTTGACTAGCGGTCATGAGCAGTTCTTC.

Only one count was recorded for this clonotype. The chain couples TRBV10-3 to TRBJ2-5; D gene ambiguous. The CDR3 is 13 amino acids. V lost 1 base to trimming and J lost 2 bases, with 5 bases between them. Germline V gene data show CDR1 as ENHRY and CDR2 as SYGVKD. CDR3 residues: CAISEFIQETQYF. Written as DNA, the CDR3 is TGTGCCATCAGTGAGTTCATACAAGAGACCCAGTACTTC.

This clonotype occurred a few times. J is TRBJ1-1 and V is TRBV6-1; no definite D call. Between the trimmed V and J ends, which lost 1 base and 1 base, there was a span of 4 bases. The CDR3 loop spans 13 amino acids. The germline V gene has CDR1 MNHNS and CDR2 SASEGT. CDR3: CASSEVSNTEAFF. CDR3 DNA: TGTGCCAGCAGTGAAGTGTCGAACACTGAAGCTTTCTTT.

The chain combines TRBV7-2 with TRBJ2-7; D is unclear. The CDR3 covers 14 residues. Deletions cut 8 bases from V and 0 bases from J, with 14 bases between. Germline values: CDR1 SGHTA, CDR2 FQGNSA. Written as DNA, the CDR3 is TGTGCCAGCTTGGCCCAACCGAGCTCCTACGAGCAGTACTTC. It translates to CASLAQPSSYEQYF. The full variable domain, rest sourced from reference TRBV7-2 and TRBJ2-7, is GAGVSQSPSNKVTEKGKDVELRCDPISGHTALYWYRQSLGQGLEFLIYFQGNSAPDKSGLPSDRFSAERTGGSVSTLTIQRTQQEDSAVYLCASLAQPSSYEQYFGPGTRLTVT.

This clonotype was detected only a few times. The chain is built from TRBV29-1 and TRBJ2-7; perhaps D is TRBD1 or TRBD2 (6 bases each). The CDR3 sequence is 13 residues long. CDR1 SQVTM and CDR2 ANQGSEA come from the germline V gene. Trimming shortened V by 4 bases and J by 7 bases, and 17 bases separated the two germline ends. CDR3 residues: CSVAWPGAREQYF. In DNA form, the CDR3 reads TGCAGCGTTGCTTGGCCGGGGGCAAGGGAGCAGTACTTC.

This clonotype has more than one count but fewer than ten. The chain employs TRBV29-1 and TRBJ1-3; perhaps TRBD1 as D (6 bases). From germline, CDR1 is SQVTM and CDR2 ANQGSEA. There are 13 residues in the CDR3. Trimming removed 4 bases from V and 5 bases from J, with 12 bases in between. The CDR3 sequence: CSVGPDSRNTIYF. CDR3 DNA: TGCAGCGTTGGCCCGGACAGTCGAAACACCATATATTTT.